These 13 T cell receptor beta chains were sequenced from one sample in a study of blood T cell repertoires in COVID-19. Clones were read by immunoSEQ multiplex PCR, and TCRdb kept only the in-frame ones, dropping some. Of over 300,000 clones listed, 80% to 90% are singletons. The sample comprised PBMCs or T cells enriched from blood (not recorded which). These receptors were taken from a woman between 18 and 29 years old who had recovered from COVID-19.

This chain uses TRBV13 with TRBJ2-3; D possibly corresponds to TRBD2 (5 bases). V was clipped by 6 bases and J by 1 base, with 8 bases between them. Germline CDR1 reads PRHDT; CDR2 reads FYEKMQ (reference sequence). The CDR3 has 13 residues. CDR3 sequence: CASSSGGTDTQYF. In DNA, the CDR3 is TGTGCCAGCAGTTCCGGGGGCACAGATACGCAGTATTTT.

CDR3 residues: CTSSRPNIRGMNTEAFF. Written as DNA, the CDR3 is TGCACCAGCAGCCGACCAAATATACGGGGAATGAACACTGAAGCTTTCTTT. The V and J genes are TRBV1 and TRBJ1-1. TRBV1 is a documented pseudogene. The CDR3 spans 17 residues.

The J gene is TRBJ2-7, the V gene TRBV10-3; D may be TRBD1 (6 bases). Germline V gives CDR1 ENHRY, CDR2 SYGVKD. The CDR3 is 14 amino acids. V lost 4 bases, J lost 7 bases, and 17 bases lay in between. In DNA form, the CDR3 reads TGTGCCATCAGTGGGGGGACAACCCGAGGAGAGCAGTACTTC. Translation: CAISGGTTRGEQYF.

The gene calls are TRBV2 and TRBJ2-7, with 8 nucleotides matching TRBD1. The CDR3 consists of 15 residues. The trim removed 3 bases at V and 7 bases at J, leaving 11 bases unmatched. Per germline, CDR1 SNHLY and CDR2 FYNNEI. Written as DNA, the CDR3 is TGTGCCAGCAGTGAGGTGGCAGGGGGCAGGGTGGAGCAGTACTTC. Protein: CASSEVAGGRVEQYF.

This clone was found a few times. The genes are TRBV5-1 and TRBJ2-7, with unresolved D. Trimming shortened V by 0 bases and J by 2 bases, and 6 bases separated the two germline ends. The germline V gene has CDR1 SGHRS and CDR2 YFSETQ. The CDR3 runs to 13 residues. DNA of the CDR3: TGCGCCAGCAGCTTGGCAAAAACCTACGAGCAGTACTTC. Residues: CASSLAKTYEQYF.

The chain uses TRBV27 and TRBJ2-2, with 11 bases that match TRBD1. CDR1 MNHEY and CDR2 SMNVEV come from the germline V gene (reference sequence). CDR3 length: 15 amino acids. The trim removed 3 bases at V and 4 bases at J, leaving 1 base unmatched. This CDR3 is CASSFGTGGTGELFF. CDR3 DNA sequence: TGTGCCAGCAGTTTCGGGACAGGGGGCACCGGGGAGCTGTTTTTT.

The chain employs TRBV10-3 and TRBJ1-1; 9 bases match TRBD1. The CDR3 runs 13 residues. Germline trimming cut 5 bases from V and 3 bases from J; bases unmatched to any gene: 1. The germline V gene has CDR1 ENHRY and CDR2 SYGVKD. The DNA for the CDR3 is TGTGCCATCAGTCGGACAGGGGACACTGAAGCTTTCTTT. Translating gives CAISRTGDTEAFF.

This clone has only a few counts. CDR3 amino acids: CASSLSGQGGYTF. CDR3 nucleotide sequence: TGTGCCAGCAGCTTATCCGGACAGGGCGGGTACACCTTC. The rearrangement uses TRBV7-3 and TRBJ1-2; TRBD1 aligns across 8 bases. With V trimmed by 2 bases and J by 11 bases, 7 bases remained unmatched. The CDR3 has 13 amino acids. Germline V lookup: CDR1 SGHTA, CDR2 FQGTGA.

The rearrangement joins TRBV21-1 to TRBJ1-2; TRBD1 is the table's D call, not checked against the DNA. TRBV21-1 is listed as a pseudogene. This CDR3 contains 14 residues. The CDR3 is CASSKSQSEYGYTF. DNA for the CDR3: TGTGCCAGCAGCAAAAGTCAGTCAGAATACGGCTACACCTTC.

CDR3 in DNA: TGTGCCAGCTCACCATCGCGGCCGGGACAGGGATACGGCTACACCTTC. As protein: CASSPSRPGQGYGYTF. The J gene is TRBJ1-2, the V gene TRBV18, with 9 positions matching TRBD1. Germline V lookup: CDR1 KGHSH, CDR2 LQKENI. With 2 bases clipped from V and 8 bases from J, the junction kept 12 bases outside the gene matches. The CDR3 runs 16 residues.

The chain couples TRBV4-1 to TRBJ1-1; perhaps TRBD1 as D (6 bases). V was cut by 0 bases and J by 5 bases, with 7 bases left in between. CDR1 and CDR2 (germline): MGHRA, YSYEKL. The CDR3 covers 13 residues. CDR3 coding DNA: TGCGCCAGCAGCCAAGATCAGGGGACTGAAGCTTTCTTT. Its protein is CASSQDQGTEAFF.

This clone has just one count. The V gene is TRBV2, the J gene TRBJ1-2, with 7 bases matching TRBD1. The CDR3 sequence is 11 residues long. V shed 7 bases, J shed 6 bases, and the junction held 2 bases outside the gene matches. The germline CDR1 and CDR2 sequences are SNHLY and FYNNEI. The CDR3 sequence: CASTRGNGYTF. DNA for the CDR3: TGTGCCAGCACCAGGGGGAATGGCTACACCTTC.

This clone has a handful of counts. J is TRBJ2-7 and V is TRBV29-1; 10 bases are shared with TRBD2. The CDR3 totals 14 residues. CDR1 SQVTM and CDR2 ANQGSEA come from the germline V gene. The V gene end was trimmed by 6 bases and the J gene end by 3 bases; junction bases not matched to a gene: 8. The chain's CDR3 is CSVSGRATYYEQYF. The CDR3 DNA follows: TGCAGCGTGAGCGGGAGGGCTACCTACTACGAGCAGTACTTC.